This T cell receptor (beta chain) is drawn from a study of cytomegalovirus exposure and HLA in healthy donors. Study results and limitations: In vitro assays verified that a few CMV-associated chains recognized CMV antigens specifically. Most TCR beta V segments were productive about 90% or about 30% of the time in an earlier analysis. V segments that were indistinguishable, TRBV6-2 and TRBV6-3 among them, were omitted from analysis.

Germline V gene sequence: CDR1 SGHDN, CDR2 FVKESK. The CDR3 contains 13 residues. The germline V and J ends were trimmed by 4 bases and 3 bases, with 9 bases remaining between them. Healthy bone marrow donors made up the donor group. The PCR contained 60 Vbeta and 13 Jbeta primers. Libraries were prepared by immunoSEQ multiplex PCR; TCRdb keeps only in-frame clonotypes and omits some of them. The table has about 88,000 clones, roughly 71% seen once. Concerning this clone: Its antigen is currently unknown.

This receptor was identified in a woman aged 40 to 50 in good health and CMV-seronegative. Sequenced input: PBMCs. The chain joins TRBV14 to TRBJ1-1, with a possible D match to TRBD1 (6 bases). This CDR3 is CASSLQGYTEAFF. CDR3 in DNA: TGTGCCAGCAGCCTTCAGGGGTACACTGAAGCTTTCTTT. Full variable domain (outside the CDR3, taken from reference TRBV14 and TRBJ1-1): EAGVTQFPSHSVIEKGQTVTLRCDPISGHDNLYWYRRVMGKEIKFLLHFVKESKQDESGMPNNRFLAERTGGTYSTLKVQPAELEDSGVYFCASSLQGYTEAFFGQGTRLTVV.